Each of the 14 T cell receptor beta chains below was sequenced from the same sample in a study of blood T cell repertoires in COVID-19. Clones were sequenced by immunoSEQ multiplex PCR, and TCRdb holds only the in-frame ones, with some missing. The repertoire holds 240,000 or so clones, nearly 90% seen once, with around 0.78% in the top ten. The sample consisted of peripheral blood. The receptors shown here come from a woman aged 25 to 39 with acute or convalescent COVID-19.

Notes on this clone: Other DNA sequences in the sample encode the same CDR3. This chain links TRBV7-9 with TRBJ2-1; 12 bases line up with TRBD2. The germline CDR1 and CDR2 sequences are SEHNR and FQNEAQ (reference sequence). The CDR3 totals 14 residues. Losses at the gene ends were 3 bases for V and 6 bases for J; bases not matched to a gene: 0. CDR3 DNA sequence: TGTGCCAGCAGCTTGGGACTAGCGGGCAATGAGCAGTTCTTC. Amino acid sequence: CASSLGLAGNEQFF.

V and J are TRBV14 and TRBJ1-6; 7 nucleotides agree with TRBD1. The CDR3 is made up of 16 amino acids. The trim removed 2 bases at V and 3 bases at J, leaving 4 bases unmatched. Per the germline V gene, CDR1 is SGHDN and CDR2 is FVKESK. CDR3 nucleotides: TGTGCCAGCAGCCAATTCCGGGACAGCTATAATTCACCCCTCCACTTT. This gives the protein CASSQFRDSYNSPLHF.

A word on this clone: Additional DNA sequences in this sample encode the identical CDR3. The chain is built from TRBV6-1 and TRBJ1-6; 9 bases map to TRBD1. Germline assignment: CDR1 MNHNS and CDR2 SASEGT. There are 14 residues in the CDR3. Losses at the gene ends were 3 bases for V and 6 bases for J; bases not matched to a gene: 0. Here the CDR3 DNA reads TGTGCCAGCAGTGAGACAGGGGGTAATTCACCCCTCCACTTT. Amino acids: CASSETGGNSPLHF.

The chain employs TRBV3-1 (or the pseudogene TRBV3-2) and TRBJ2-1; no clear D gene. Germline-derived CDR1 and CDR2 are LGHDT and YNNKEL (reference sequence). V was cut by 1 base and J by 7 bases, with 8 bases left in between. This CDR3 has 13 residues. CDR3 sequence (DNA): TGTGCCAGCAGCCAAGCCGATCGGAATGAGCAGTTCTTC. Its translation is CASSQADRNEQFF.

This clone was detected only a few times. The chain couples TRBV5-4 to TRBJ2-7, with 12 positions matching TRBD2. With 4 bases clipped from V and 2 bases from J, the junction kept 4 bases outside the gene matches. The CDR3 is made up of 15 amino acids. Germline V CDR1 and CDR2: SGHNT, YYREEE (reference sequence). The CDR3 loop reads CASSVGLAGTYEQYF. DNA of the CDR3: TGTGCCAGCAGCGTGGGACTAGCGGGCACCTACGAGCAGTACTTC.

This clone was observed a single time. CDR3 region: CASSLAAGGPQYF. DNA of the CDR3: TGCGCCAGCAGCTTGGCAGCAGGGGGCCCGCAGTACTTC. J is TRBJ2-7 and V is TRBV5-1; TRBD1 agrees at 8 bases. The trim removed 0 bases at V and 9 bases at J, leaving 5 bases unmatched. The CDR3 is made up of 13 amino acids. Germline CDR1 is SGHRS and CDR2 is YFSETQ.

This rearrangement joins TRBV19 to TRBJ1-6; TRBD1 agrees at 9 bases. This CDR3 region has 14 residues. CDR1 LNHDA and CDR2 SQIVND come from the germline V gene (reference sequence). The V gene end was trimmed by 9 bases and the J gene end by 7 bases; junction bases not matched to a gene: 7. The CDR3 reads CASGRTGDNSPLHF. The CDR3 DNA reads TGTGCCAGCGGAAGGACAGGGGACAATTCACCCCTCCACTTT.

For the CDR3, the DNA is TGTGCTAGTATTCGTGGAGTGGTGAACACCGGGGAGCTGTTTTTT. It is translated as CASIRGVVNTGELFF. V and J are TRBV12-5 and TRBJ2-2; D remains ambiguous. The CDR3 runs to 15 residues. Per the germline V gene, CDR1 is LGHNT and CDR2 is FRNRAP. V was trimmed by 8 bases and J by 1 base, leaving 14 bases between them.

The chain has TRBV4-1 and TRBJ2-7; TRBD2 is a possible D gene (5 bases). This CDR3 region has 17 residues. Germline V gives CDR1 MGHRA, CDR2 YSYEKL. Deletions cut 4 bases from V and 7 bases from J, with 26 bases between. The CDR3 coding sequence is TGCGCCAGCAGCCTGCTGGACGGAGGAACCCACCTTGGAGAGCAGTACTTC. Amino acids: CASSLLDGGTHLGEQYF.

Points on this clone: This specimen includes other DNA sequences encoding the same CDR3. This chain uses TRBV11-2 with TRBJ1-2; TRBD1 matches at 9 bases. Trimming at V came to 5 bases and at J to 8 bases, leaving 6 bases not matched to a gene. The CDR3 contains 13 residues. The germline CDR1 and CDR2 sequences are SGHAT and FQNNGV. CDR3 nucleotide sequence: TGTGCCAGCAGCGCGGGACAGGGAGGCGGCTACACCTTC. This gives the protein CASSAGQGGGYTF.

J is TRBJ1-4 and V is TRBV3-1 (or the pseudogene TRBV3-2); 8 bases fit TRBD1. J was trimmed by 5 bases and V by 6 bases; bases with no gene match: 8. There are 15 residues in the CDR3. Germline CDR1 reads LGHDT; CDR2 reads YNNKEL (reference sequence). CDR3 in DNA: TGTGCCAGCAGACCAGGGGGCGCTGGGAATGAAAAACTGTTTTTT. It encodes CASRPGGAGNEKLFF.

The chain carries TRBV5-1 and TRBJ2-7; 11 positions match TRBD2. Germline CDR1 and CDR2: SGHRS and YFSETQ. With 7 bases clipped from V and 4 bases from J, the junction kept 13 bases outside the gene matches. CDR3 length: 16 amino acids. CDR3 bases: TGCGCCAGCGCTCCCTTAGCGGGAGGGACAAAATACGAGCAGTACTTC. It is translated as CASAPLAGGTKYEQYF.

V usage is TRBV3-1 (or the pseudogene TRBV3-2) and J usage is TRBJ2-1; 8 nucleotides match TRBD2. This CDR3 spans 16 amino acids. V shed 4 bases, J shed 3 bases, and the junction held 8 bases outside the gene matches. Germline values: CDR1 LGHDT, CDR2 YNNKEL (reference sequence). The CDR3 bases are TGTGCCAGCAGCCCTTTAGCGGGAATGGGCTACAATGAGCAGTTCTTC. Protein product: CASSPLAGMGYNEQFF.

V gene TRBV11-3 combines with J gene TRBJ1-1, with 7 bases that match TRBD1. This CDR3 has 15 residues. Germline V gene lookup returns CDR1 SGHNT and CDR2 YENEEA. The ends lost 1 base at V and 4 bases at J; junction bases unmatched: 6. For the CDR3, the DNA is TGTGCCAGCAGCTTAGGTGGACAGGCCTCCACTGAAGCTTTCTTT. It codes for CASSLGGQASTEAFF. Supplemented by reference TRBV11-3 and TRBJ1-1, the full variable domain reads EAGVVQSPRYKIIEKKQPVAFWCNPISGHNTLYWYLQNLGQGPELLIRYENEEAVDDSQLPKDRFSAERLKGVDSTLKIQPAELGDSAVYLCASSLGGQASTEAFFGQGTRLTVV.